Below, one T cell receptor beta chain is given with its context. Its matching antigen is unknown. A multiplex PCR was run with 60 Vbeta primers and 13 Jbeta primers. Here immunoSEQ multiplex PCR was the method, and the copy in TCRdb shows in-frame clones only, minus some. The table has some 200,000 clones, 80% to 85% seen once. Germline CDR1 is LNHNV and CDR2 is YYDKDF (reference sequence). The CDR3 has 14 amino acids. V shed 2 bases and J shed 3 bases, with 10 bases lying between them. The data derive from a study of cytomegalovirus exposure and HLA in healthy donors. Whole-study findings and limits: A prior analysis recorded that most TCR beta V segments were productive about 87% or about 30% of the time. Rarity marked most TCR sequences, yet some public TCRs occurred in many donors. The authors listed some 160 TCR beta chains as cytomegalovirus-associated.

This chain joins TRBV15 and TRBJ1-2; D is possibly TRBD1 (5 bases). The sequence was obtained from a boy aged 2-9 years in good health and CMV-seronegative. Sample: PBMCs. The CDR3 DNA is TGTGCCACCAGCAGACGTCGGGGGGACTATGGCTACACCTTC. This translates into CATSRRRGDYGYTF.